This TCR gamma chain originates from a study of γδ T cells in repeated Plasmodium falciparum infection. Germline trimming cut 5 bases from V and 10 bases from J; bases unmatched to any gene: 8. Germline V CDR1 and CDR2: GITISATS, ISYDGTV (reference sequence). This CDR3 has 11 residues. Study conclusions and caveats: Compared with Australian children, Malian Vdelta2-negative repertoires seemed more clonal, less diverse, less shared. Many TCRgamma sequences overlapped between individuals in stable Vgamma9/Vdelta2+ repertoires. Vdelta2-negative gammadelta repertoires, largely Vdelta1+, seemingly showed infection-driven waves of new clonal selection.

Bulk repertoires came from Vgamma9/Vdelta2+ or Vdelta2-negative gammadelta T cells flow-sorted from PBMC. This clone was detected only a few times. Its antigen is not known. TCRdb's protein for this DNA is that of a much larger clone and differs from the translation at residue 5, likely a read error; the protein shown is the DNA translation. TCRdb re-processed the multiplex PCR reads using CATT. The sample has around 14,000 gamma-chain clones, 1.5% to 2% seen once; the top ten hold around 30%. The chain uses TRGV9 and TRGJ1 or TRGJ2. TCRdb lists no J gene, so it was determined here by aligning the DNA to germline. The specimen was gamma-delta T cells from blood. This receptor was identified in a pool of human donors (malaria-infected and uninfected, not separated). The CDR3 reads CALWGSVKKLF. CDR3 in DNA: TGTGCCTTGTGGGGAAGTGTGAAGAAACTCTTT.